This T cell receptor (beta chain) was sequenced in a study of OX40 agonist ivuxolimab in advanced cancers. Study results and caveats: On average, CD8+ T cells had more expanded clones than CD4+.

About this clone itself: What it binds is unknown.

Produced via immunoSEQ multiplex PCR; TCRdb's table is partial and in-frame only. The sample yields around 50,000 clones, 75% to 85% seen once. Trimming pared 4 bases from V and 2 bases from J, leaving 14 bases between. The germline gives CDR1 KGHSH, CDR2 LQKENI. This CDR3 has 15 residues. Excluded were patients having autoimmune disease history or systemic immunosuppression. Sample: CD4+ or CD8+ T cells sorted from blood, taken in a trial of the OX40 agonist ivuxolimab. The sequence came from an adult with an advanced solid tumor such as melanoma, head and neck, liver or kidney cancer. The chain couples TRBV18 to TRBJ1-1; D remains unclear. CDR3 residues: CASSLYPLTNTEAFF. CDR3 nucleotide sequence: TGTGCCAGCTCACTTTACCCATTAACCAACACTGAAGCTTTCTTT.